A single T cell receptor (beta chain) is shown here with its context. The CDR3 has 15 residues. Trimming took 3 bases from V and 3 from J; bases not matched to a gene: 8. Looked up from germline, CDR1 is SGHAT and CDR2 is FQNNGV. The entry originates in a study of cytomegalovirus exposure and HLA in healthy donors. Study as a whole: In an earlier analysis, 90 million to 130 million unique TCR beta sequences were found from approximately 190 million T cells.

It was with 60 Vbeta and 13 Jbeta primers that the PCR ran. Using immunoSEQ multiplex PCR, the repertoire was profiled, and TCRdb retains in-frame clones only, with some absent. The sample has some 150,000 clones, under 80% seen once. What was sequenced was PBMCs. This receptor was obtained from a female donor in good health and CMV-seronegative. The chain combines TRBV11-2 with TRBJ2-7, with 7 bases aligning to TRBD2. This CDR3 reads CASSLRLAPGYEQYF. The DNA of the CDR3 is TGTGCCAGCAGCTTGAGACTAGCCCCGGGCTACGAGCAGTACTTC.